This is a list of T cell receptor beta chains from one sample in a study of cytomegalovirus exposure and HLA in healthy donors. Measured with immunoSEQ multiplex PCR; TCRdb has only the in-frame clones, and not every one. The table shows around 200,000 clones, with around three quarters occurring only once. The sequenced sample consisted of PBMCs. All receptors come from a young woman in good health and CMV-seropositive. Each CDR3 is given with its conserved first and last residue. Each record gives: V gene, D gene, J gene, clone size, CDR3 DNA, CDR3 protein. D genes are given only for firm matches. Some rows mark clone size as missing; the rest say once, few, many or name a class of expanded clone.

>TRBV11-3|.|TRBJ2-7|once
TGTGCCAGCAGCTTCCGGGACCTCGCGGGAAACTACGAGCAGTACTTC
CASSFRDLAGNYEQYF
>TRBV7-2|.|TRBJ2-7|once
TGTGCCAGCAGCTTAAGGGGGAACCCCTACGAGCAGTACTTC
CASSLRGNPYEQYF
>TRBV18|.|TRBJ1-1|.
TGTGCCAGCTCACCCCCCAGCCGGCAGGGAACTGAAGCTTTCTTT
CASSPPSRQGTEAFF
>TRBV5-8|TRBD1|TRBJ1-5|.
TGTGCCAGCAGATCGGACAGGATCCAGCCCCAGCATTTT
CASRSDRIQPQHF
>TRBV27|.|TRBJ2-1|few
TGTGCCAGCATAGGGGCAGCCACCTACAATGAGCAGTTCTTC
CASIGAATYNEQFF
>TRBV29-1|TRBD1|TRBJ2-7|.
TGCAGCGTCGCCCCTCGGGACAGATATTACGAGCAGTACTTC
CSVAPRDRYYEQYF
>TRBV7-9|TRBD1|TRBJ2-1|.
TGTGCCAGCAGCTTAAGACAGGGGGATGGGGAGCAGTTCTTC
CASSLRQGDGEQFF
>TRBV30|.|TRBJ1-1|.
TGTGCCTCACCGGAGGGCCCGGGGGGAGCTTTCTTT
CASPEGPGGAFF
>TRBV10-2|TRBD1|TRBJ2-1|.
TGCGCCAGCAGTGATCGTCGTGGGACAGGGAGGTACAATGAGCAGTTCTTC
CASSDRRGTGRYNEQFF
>TRBV4-2|.|TRBJ2-3|.
TGTGCCAGCAGAGACTCCGACCAGGGATCAGATACGCAGTATTTT
CASRDSDQGSDTQYF
>TRBV12-5|TRBD1|TRBJ1-1|.
TGTGCTAGTGGTTTGGGACAGGGGGCAAGCACTGAAGCTTTCTTT
CASGLGQGASTEAFF
>TRBV7-2|TRBD1|TRBJ1-5|.
TGTGCCAGCAGCTTAGAACCAGGGGGGCAGCCCCAGCATTTT
CASSLEPGGQPQHF
>TRBV9|TRBD1|TRBJ2-1|.
TGTGCCAGCAGCGTAGGGGACAGGGAAAATGAGCAGTTCTTC
CASSVGDRENEQFF
>TRBV10-1|TRBD1|TRBJ1-2|.
TGCGCCAGTGACCGCGGGACAGGGCCTTATGGCTACACCTTC
CASDRGTGPYGYTF
>TRBV21-1|.|TRBJ2-1|.
TGTGCCAGCAGCAAACGGACGGGGGGATACAATGAGCAGTTCTTC
CASSKRTGGYNEQFF
>TRBV7-2|TRBD1|TRBJ2-3|.
TGTGCCAGCAGCTTAGGGGCAGGCCAGGGGGAAGATACGCAGTATTTT
CASSLGAGQGEDTQYF
>TRBV5-4|.|TRBJ1-4|.
TGTGCCAGCAGCTTGGGGGGGCCGAGTGAAAAACTGTTTTTT
CASSLGGPSEKLFF
>TRBV5-1|TRBD1|TRBJ2-3|few
TGCGCCAGCAGCTTAGCTACAGGGGGGGATACGCAGTATTTT
CASSLATGGDTQYF
>TRBV20-1|TRBD1|TRBJ2-1|.
TGCAGTGCTAGAGAGGGACAGGAGCAGTTCTTC
CSAREGQEQFF
>TRBV7-6|.|TRBJ2-1|once
TGTGCCAGCAGTTTAACAAGAGACCCACGGGATGAGCAGTTCTTC
CASSLTRDPRDEQFF
>TRBV27|TRBD1|TRBJ1-2|.
TGTGCCAGCAGTTTATTGGGACAGGCCAAAAGGAACAACCAGTTCGCCTATGGCTACACCTTC
CASSLLGQAKRNNQFAYGYTF
>TRBV10-1|TRBD1|TRBJ2-1|.
TGCGCCAGCAGCGAACAGGGGGCCTCCTACAATGAGCAGTTCTTC
CASSEQGASYNEQFF
>TRBV6-5|.|TRBJ1-6|.
TGTGCCAGCAGTTATGGGGCAGGACCCCTTAAGGGACCCCTCCACTTT
CASSYGAGPLKGPLHF
>TRBV19|.|TRBJ2-5|.
TGTGCCAGTAGTATAGAAAGTGCCAGGGGATCTGGAGAGACCCAGTACTTC
CASSIESARGSGETQYF
>TRBV18|TRBD2|TRBJ2-1|.
TGTGCCAGCCCACCCAGCGGGGGGGCCGGCTACAATGAGCAGTTCTTC
CASPPSGGAGYNEQFF
>TRBV28|.|TRBJ2-7|.
TGTGCCAGCAGTAACACTCGACGGCTAGCCTACGAGCAGTACTTC
CASSNTRRLAYEQYF
>TRBV9|.|TRBJ2-1|.
TGTGCCAGCAGCAAACAGGGTCAGCAGTTCTTC
CASSKQGQQFF
>TRBV6-1|.|TRBJ2-7|.
TGTGCCAGCTTAGGGGCTGTCCCCTACGAGCAGTACTTC
CASLGAVPYEQYF
>TRBV4-1|TRBD1|TRBJ2-1|.
TGCGCCAGCAGCCAAGGACAGGGGGCTGCTGAGCAGTTCTTC
CASSQGQGAAEQFF
>TRBV9|.|TRBJ2-5|.
TGTGCCAGCAGCAACGGGGGGCGCCAGACCCAGTACTTC
CASSNGGRQTQYF
>TRBV20-1|.|TRBJ2-7|.
TGCAGTGCTAGGAGGTCCTACGAGCAGTACTTC
CSARRSYEQYF
>TRBV9|TRBD2|TRBJ2-7|.
TGTGCCAGCAGTTCTAGCGGGAGGGCCACATCCTCCCACGAGCAGTACTTC
CASSSSGRATSSHEQYF
>TRBV30|.|TRBJ1-4|.
TGTGCCTGGAGTGTTGGGCTTAGTGGCGAAAAACTGTTTTTT
CAWSVGLSGEKLFF
>TRBV11-2|.|TRBJ2-7|few
TGTGCCAGCAGCTTAGATCCCCTCTACGAGCAGTACTTC
CASSLDPLYEQYF
>TRBV29-1|.|TRBJ1-1|.
TGCAGCGTTGCCCGCCAGGGAAGGACTGAAGCTTTCTTT
CSVARQGRTEAFF
>TRBV29-1|TRBD2|TRBJ2-7|.
TGCAGCGTTGAGCGGGAGCGAACCTACGAGCAGTACTTC
CSVERERTYEQYF
>TRBV5-6|TRBD2|TRBJ2-1|.
TGTGCCAGCAGCTTGACGGGACTAGCGGGAGCTGGTGAGCAGTTCTTC
CASSLTGLAGAGEQFF
>TRBV2|.|TRBJ1-2|.
TGTGCCAGCAGCTATTCGACGGGATATGGAGGCTACACCTTC
CASSYSTGYGGYTF
>TRBV2|.|TRBJ2-7|.
TGTGCCAGCAGTGAAAACAGCCAGGCTTCCTACGAGCAGTACTTC
CASSENSQASYEQYF
>TRBV18|.|TRBJ1-1|.
TGTGCCAGCTCACCACCCGGGGGGGCCGGCACTGAAGCTTTCTTT
CASSPPGGAGTEAFF
>TRBV30|TRBD2|TRBJ2-7|.
TGTGCCTGGAAACTAGCGGGAGGGCCCTACGAGCAGTACTTC
CAWKLAGGPYEQYF
>TRBV27|.|TRBJ2-1|.
TGTGCCAGCAGTAAACAGGGTTATACCTACAATGAGCAGTTCTTC
CASSKQGYTYNEQFF
>TRBV4-1|TRBD2|TRBJ2-1|.
TGCGCCAGCAGCCCCGTAGCGGGGGGCTCCAATGAGCAGTTCTTC
CASSPVAGGSNEQFF
>TRBV18|TRBD1|TRBJ1-3|.
TGTGCCAGCTCACCACGGGACAGCGGAAACACCATATATTTT
CASSPRDSGNTIYF
>TRBV7-2|.|TRBJ2-3|once
TGTGCCAGCAGCTTATTATCGACCCCGCCAGGGGATACGCAGTATTTT
CASSLLSTPPGDTQYF
>TRBV27|TRBD1|TRBJ1-2|.
TGTGCCAGCAGACAAACAGGGGTTAACTATGGCTACACCTTC
CASRQTGVNYGYTF
>TRBV2|.|TRBJ1-1|.
TGTGCCAGCAGGGCTGGGCCTTCGCGGGAGAACACTGAAGCTTTCTTT
CASRAGPSRENTEAFF
>TRBV4-3|.|TRBJ1-1|.
TGCGCCAGCAGCCAAGATAGTGGGACACGGAACACTGAAGCTTTCTTT
CASSQDSGTRNTEAFF
>TRBV9|.|TRBJ2-7|.
TGTGCCAGCAGTTACGCAGCTAGCTCCTACGAGCAGTACTTC
CASSYAASSYEQYF
>TRBV30|.|TRBJ2-5|.
TGTGCCTGGGGTCTAGGCGGAGAGACCCAGTACTTC
CAWGLGGETQYF
>TRBV6-5|TRBD2|TRBJ2-3|.
TGTGCCAGCAGTTACGGACTAGCGGGGGGAAGTACGCAGTATTTT
CASSYGLAGGSTQYF
>TRBV5-1|TRBD1|TRBJ2-4|.
TGCGCCAGCAGCCCGCCAGTAGGGGGCCACATTCAGTACTTC
CASSPPVGGHIQYF
>TRBV25-1|.|TRBJ1-1|few
TGTGCCAGCAGTGACCAGGGTATGAACACTGAAGCTTTCTTT
CASSDQGMNTEAFF
>TRBV7-6|TRBD2|TRBJ2-5|.
TGTGCCAGCAGAGCGGGAGGGGAAGAGACCCAGTACTTC
CASRAGGEETQYF
>TRBV18|.|TRBJ1-4|.
TGTGCCAGCTCACCACGGGTTGGGACTGGCGAAAAACTGTTTTTT
CASSPRVGTGEKLFF